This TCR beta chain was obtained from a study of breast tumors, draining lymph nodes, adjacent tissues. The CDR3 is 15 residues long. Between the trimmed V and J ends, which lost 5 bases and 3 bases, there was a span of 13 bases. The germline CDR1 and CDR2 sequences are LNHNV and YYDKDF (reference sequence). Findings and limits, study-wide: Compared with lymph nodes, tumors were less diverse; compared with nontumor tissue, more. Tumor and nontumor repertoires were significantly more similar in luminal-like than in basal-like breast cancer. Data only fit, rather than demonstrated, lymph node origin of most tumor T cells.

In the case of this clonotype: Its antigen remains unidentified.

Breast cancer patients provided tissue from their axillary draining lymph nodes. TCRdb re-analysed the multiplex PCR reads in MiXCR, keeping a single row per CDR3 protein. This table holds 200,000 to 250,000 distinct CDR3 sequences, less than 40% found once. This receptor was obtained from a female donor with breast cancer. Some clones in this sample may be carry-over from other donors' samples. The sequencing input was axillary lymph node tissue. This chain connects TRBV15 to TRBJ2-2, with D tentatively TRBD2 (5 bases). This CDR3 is CATSLSGPYTGELFF. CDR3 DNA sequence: TGTGCCACCAGCCTCAGCGGTCCTTACACCGGGGAGCTGTTTTTT.